This is a list of T cell receptor beta chains from one sample in a study of cytomegalovirus exposure and HLA in healthy donors. Repertoires were generated with immunoSEQ multiplex PCR, while TCRdb's copy carries only in-frame clones and drops some. This sample yields about 92,000 clones, of which under 80% are seen a single time; around 6.6% belongs to the top ten. Material: PBMCs. The receptors derive from a man between 50 and 59 years old in good health and CMV-seropositive. Each CDR3 is given without its conserved first and last residue. Fields, in order: CDR3 protein, V gene.

CDR3: ASSLHGQYENYGYT
V: TRBV5-1

CDR3: AISESHVLLSGANVLT
V: TRBV10-3

CDR3: AQGRDEQF
V: TRBV7-2

CDR3: ASSYHLSRGQVETQY
V: TRBV28

CDR3: ASSIRGTGGAGTEAF
V: TRBV19

CDR3: ASSSDRDTEAF
V: TRBV5-1

CDR3: AWSNLQGPIYNEQF
V: TRBV30

CDR3: AWSDGRVAGNTIY
V: TRBV30

CDR3: ASSPSGGTDTQY
V: TRBV6-1

CDR3: AGSTGLGSPLH
V: TRBV30

CDR3: ASVTLQGNTYNEQF
V: TRBV18

CDR3: ASSTTVNTEAF
V: TRBV18

CDR3: ASSSKRAGGEQY
V: TRBV5-6

CDR3: ASSLSPREGYP
V: TRBV13

CDR3: ASSQEPGQAF
V: TRBV14

CDR3: ASRPMDSNTEAF
V: TRBV6-4

CDR3: ASGRGNEKLF
V: TRBV28

CDR3: ATSGYTGTDTQY
V: TRBV15

CDR3: ASSYTSGVPEQY
V: TRBV7-2

CDR3: ASSPDRGGYP
V: TRBV27

CDR3: ASSLYSDTQY
V: TRBV9

CDR3: ASSLARETQY
V: TRBV7-2

CDR3: ASIKVAGGTDTQY
V: TRBV6-5

CDR3: ASEGAALGVTGTQY
V: TRBV2

CDR3: ASSTHLGEGGYT
V: TRBV9

CDR3: ASSFDRSTDTQY
V: TRBV7-2

CDR3: ASSLVAGSTDTQY
V: TRBV6-4

CDR3: ASSPLGDRGYEKLF
V: TRBV7-2

CDR3: ASIPGGLTTYGYT
V: TRBV10-3

CDR3: ASSKDSYEQY
V: TRBV7-9

CDR3: ASSFNPSGEKY
V: TRBV7-2

CDR3: ASSPRVQGNTEAF
V: TRBV7-8

CDR3: ASSLPGHSNEQF
V: TRBV7-6

CDR3: ASSLSQKNSPLH
V: TRBV27

CDR3: ASSRVGGVGNSYEQY
V: TRBV7-2

CDR3: ASSLVQGDTEAF
V: TRBV7-2

CDR3: ASRGQGGQISPLH
V: TRBV5-6

CDR3: ASSLVQGNYEQY
V: TRBV7-2

CDR3: ASSLQGAGNTEAF
V: TRBV7-2

CDR3: ASSYDRYTEAF
V: TRBV6-6